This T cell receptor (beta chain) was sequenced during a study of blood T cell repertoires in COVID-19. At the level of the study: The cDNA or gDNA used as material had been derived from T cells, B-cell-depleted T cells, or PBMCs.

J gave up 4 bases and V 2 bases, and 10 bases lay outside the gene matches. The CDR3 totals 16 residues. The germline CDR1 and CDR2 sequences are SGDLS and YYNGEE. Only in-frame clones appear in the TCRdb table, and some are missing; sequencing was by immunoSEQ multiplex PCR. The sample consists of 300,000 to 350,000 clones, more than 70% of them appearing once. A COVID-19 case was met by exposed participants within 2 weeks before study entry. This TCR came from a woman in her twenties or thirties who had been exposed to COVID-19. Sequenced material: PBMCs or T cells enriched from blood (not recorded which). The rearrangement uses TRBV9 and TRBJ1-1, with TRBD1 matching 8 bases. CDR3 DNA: TGTGCCAGCAGCGTCGGACAGGGAGGGATAACCACTGAAGCTTTCTTT. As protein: CASSVGQGGITTEAFF.